What follows describes a single T cell receptor beta chain. Its target is not known. This entry comes from a study of STAT5B mutations in CD4+ large granular lymphocyte leukemia. Study information: The CDR3 'QG' motif was associated with a particular HLA allele among healthy donors. Findings and caveats of the study: TRBV06-family usage was enriched in top patient clones (8/27) versus controls (2/35).

The germline V gene has CDR1 SGHRS and CDR2 YFSETQ. The V segment lost 4 bases and the J segment 4 bases; nucleotides outside the gene matches: 15. CDR3 size: 17 residues. Generated by immunoSEQ multiplex PCR, the TCRdb table keeps only in-frame clones and is missing some. The sample yields approximately 40,000 clones, 70% to 85% seen once. The source of this sequence is a human donor in good health. The rearrangement uses TRBV5-1 and TRBJ1-1; 8 bases map to TRBD1. The specimen was CD4+ T cells from blood buffy coats. CDR3 in amino acids: CASSQSGTGTRGTEAFF. In DNA, the CDR3 is TGCGCCAGCAGCCAAAGTGGGACAGGTACTAGAGGCACTGAAGCTTTCTTT. The whole variable domain, filled in from reference TRBV5-1 and TRBJ1-1, reads KAGVTQTPRYLIKTRGQQVTLSCSPISGHRSVSWYQQTPGQGLQFLFEYFSETQRNKGNFPGRFSGRQFSNSRSEMNVSTLELGDSALYLCASSQSGTGTRGTEAFFGQGTRLTVV.